This T cell receptor beta chain is drawn from a study of tumor-infiltrating lymphocytes in primary liver carcinoma. Overall study findings and caveats: Tumor-blood pairs (like tumor-adjacent pairs) overlapped less than tumor region pairs did.

From approximately 490 ng total RNA, TCR beta cDNA was generated with a primer in the constant region. Three rounds of nested multiplex PCR with slightly modified ARM-PCR produced TCR beta libraries. Rounds one and two of PCR, each of about 10 cycles, were primed with TRBV1-TRBV30 forward primers and a C-beta reverse primer. TCRdb re-analysed the multiplex PCR reads in MiXCR, keeping a single row per CDR3 protein. The profile covers about 78,000 distinct CDR3 sequences, with 71% appearing a single time and around 15% taken by the ten largest. To note about this clonotype: Antigen unknown.

From unsorted bulk tissue weighing roughly 17-32 mg, DNA and RNA were co-extracted. Germline assignment: CDR1 LNHDA and CDR2 SQIVND (reference sequence). V dropped 5 bases and J dropped 3; count of bases not matched to a gene: 4. This CDR3 region has 15 residues. The sequence derives from a woman aged 55-69 years with primary liver carcinoma and hepatitis B virus infection. Input material: liver tumor tissue from sampling region 4. Subset given: tumor region T4, right-lateral pole. This chain uses TRBV19 with TRBJ2-1; 10 positions agree with TRBD1. The CDR3 reads CASSSGTGDYNEQFF. The CDR3 DNA reads as TGTGCCAGTAGTTCCGGGACAGGGGACTACAATGAGCAGTTCTTC.